The 4 T cell receptor beta chains reported below all come from one sample, sequenced in a study of cytomegalovirus exposure and HLA in healthy donors. Only in-frame clones appear in the TCRdb table, and some are missing; sequencing was by immunoSEQ multiplex PCR. The data hold over 120,000 clones, with roughly 89% observed a single time. The sample comprised PBMCs. Receptors originate from a woman younger than 30 in good health and CMV-seropositive.

This clone has only one observation. This chain connects TRBV5-1 to TRBJ2-1, with 8 nucleotides matching TRBD2. The CDR3 has 14 residues. The V and J ends lost 6 bases and 5 bases, in that order; junction bases with no gene match: 7. The germline V gene encodes CDR1 SGHRS and CDR2 YFSETQ. The CDR3 here is CASIWRGVDNEQFF. In nucleotides, the CDR3 is TGCGCCAGCATCTGGCGGGGGGTCGACAATGAGCAGTTCTTC.

The chain links TRBV7-8 to TRBJ2-7; D may be TRBD2 (6 bases). Germline loops: CDR1 SGHVS, CDR2 FQNEAQ. Trimming left V 1 base short and J 2 bases short, with 9 bases between. This CDR3 has 14 residues. The DNA for the CDR3 is TGTGCCAGCAGCTTAGTGGGGGGTACCTACGAGCAGTACTTC. Its protein is CASSLVGGTYEQYF.

The rearrangement uses TRBV10-3 and TRBJ1-5; 9 bases are a match to TRBD1. Per germline, CDR1 ENHRY and CDR2 SYGVKD. The ends lost 10 bases at V and 5 bases at J; junction bases unmatched: 15. CDR3 length equals 16 residues. The CDR3 sequence is CASWSGTGNLYQPQHF. CDR3 coding DNA: TGTGCCAGCTGGTCCGGGACAGGGAACCTTTATCAGCCCCAGCATTTT.

This sequence joins TRBV4-3 and TRBJ1-1; TRBD1 aligns across 7 bases. V trimming: 4 bases; J trimming: 3 bases; junction bases outside the gene matches: 8. Germline V CDR1 and CDR2: LGHNA, YSLEER. CDR3 length: 15 amino acids. CDR3 DNA: TGCGCCAGCAGCCTAGGATTAGGGGGCGACACTGAAGCTTTCTTT. Amino acids: CASSLGLGGDTEAFF.